This record covers a single T cell receptor beta chain. TCRdb reprocessed the PCR reads with MiXCR, giving one entry per CDR3 protein. The sample holds some 9,300 distinct CDR3 sequences; about 39% are singletons and the top ten take approximately 22%. This sample is part of a study of immune characterization of retroperitoneal liposarcoma. The CDR3 has 13 amino acids. In germline, CDR1 is MNHNS, CDR2 SASEGT. The ends were cut back, 5 bases at V and 2 bases at J, with 10 bases in the middle. V and J are TRBV6-1 and TRBJ2-7, with a weak D call TRBD1 (6 bases). This clonotype originated in a male donor with retroperitoneal liposarcoma. The sequencing input was tumor tissue. The CDR3 spells CASSNRDTYEQYF. The CDR3 region has the DNA TGTGCCAGCAGTAACCGGGACACCTACGAGCAGTACTTC.